Reported below is one T cell receptor beta chain. This sample is drawn from a study of T cells in localized non-small cell lung cancer. The germline CDR1 and CDR2 sequences are LNHNV and YYDKDF (reference sequence). The CDR3 totals 15 residues. Trimming shortened V by 7 bases and J by 1 base, and 16 bases separated the two germline ends. TCRdb's table, derived via immunoSEQ multiplex PCR, lists solely in-frame clones and lacks some. The sample lists under 40,000 clones, 88% occurring once. The source was peripheral blood, collected before any cancer treatment. The chain combines TRBV15 with TRBJ1-1, with D maybe TRBD1 (5 bases). This TCR derives from a woman aged 35-70 years with stage I lung adenocarcinoma. The CDR3 reads CATKEGGGENTEAFF. The CDR3 nucleotides are TGTGCCACCAAAGAGGGTGGGGGGGAGAACACTGAAGCTTTCTTT.